The T cell receptor (beta chain) under discussion was sequenced for a study of T cells in Graves' hyperthyroidism and ophthalmopathy. With a duration under 2 months, the hyperthyroidism was newly diagnosed in patients aged 18 to 65. Germline V gives CDR1 MNHEY, CDR2 SVGEGT. The CDR3 consists of 17 residues. The V end lost 6 bases, the J end lost 0 bases, and 18 bases lay between the germline ends. RNA transcripts served as the template for amplifying TCR beta CDR3 regions. A first-round RT-PCR of the TCR CDR3 used the HTBI primer set. Via MiXCR, TCRdb re-called the multiplex PCR reads, giving one row per CDR3 protein. The profile covers 350,000 to 450,000 distinct CDR3 sequences, with 11% to 15% appearing a single time and 11% taken by the ten largest. The sample holds many counts of this clonotype.

The specimen was blood. This sequence was found in a woman aged 60 to 75 with Graves' hyperthyroidism. The chain joins TRBV6-2 or TRBV6-3 to TRBJ1-5; tentative D call: TRBD1 (5 bases). The chain's CDR3 is CASSQKGSRYSNQPQHF. The CDR3, as DNA: TGTGCCAGCAGCCAAAAGGGGTCTCGATATAGCAATCAGCCCCAGCATTTT.